This TCR beta chain is from a study of naive and memory T cell subsets. Whole-study results and caveats: Possibly reflecting memory cells re-expressing CD45RA, a few larger clonotypes occurred in naive repertoires, especially CD8. From naive to CM, EM and EMRA, diversity decreased and Gini increased.

An equimolar mix of two oligonucleotides served as the beta constant-region primer for TRBC1 and TRBC2. Four rounds of PCR amplified the ligated cDNA using nested alpha and beta constant-region primers plus SP2. TCRdb reprocessed the UMI-ligation and nested PCR reads via MiXCR and lists one record per CDR3 protein. The sample records about 90,000 distinct CDR3 sequences, 10% to 12% being singletons. Germline loops: CDR1 SGDLS, CDR2 YYNGEE. CDR3 size: 15 residues. Deletions cut 0 bases from V and 5 bases from J, with 14 bases between. This clonotype showed up just a few times. Its antigen remains unidentified.

The rearrangement uses TRBV9 and TRBJ2-5; no firm D call. Source material: naive CD4+ T cells from blood. This clonotype originated in a human donor in good health. The CDR3 loop reads CASSVGIVYQETQYF. The CDR3 DNA is TGTGCCAGCAGCGTAGGGATCGTTTATCAGGAGACCCAGTACTTC.